This TCR beta chain came from a study of human T cells and chemical hapten exposure (dated by TCRdb to 2020 to 2022). The study in broad terms: For sensitization, 2% DPC in acetone was applied to a roughly 2 cm by roughly 2 cm area of upper inner arm skin. Patients additionally received weekly therapeutic DPC doses to the scalp throughout the approximately 22-week study period. Patch testing on the upper back used Finn chambers containing 0.01% DPC, with scoring done after 6 days according to International Contact Dermatitis Research Group standards. Alopecia areata with under or over 50% scalp involvement, alopecia totalis and alopecia universalis were represented in the patient cohort, which was mostly female. Libraries were pooled for sequencing, and variation in per-sample TCR yields was attributed mainly to small differences in library volumes within the pool. In alopecia patients, the study followed how the peripheral blood TCR repertoire changed in vivo over primary and secondary sensitization to diphenylcyclopropenone (DPC), a hapten. Blood samples were taken from patients before sensitization (week 0) and at 2, 6 and about 24 weeks after DPC sensitization. For TCR sequencing, blood came from 25 to 35 alopecia patients at anywhere from one to four time points (pre-sensitization, 2, 6 and 24 weeks). Points the paper makes about the study in general: All patients had alopecia, a presumed autoimmune disease, so their immune response might differ from that of healthy individuals. After repeated subsampling, the strength of the expansion versus patch-test correlation and the threshold at which it became significant changed. Expanded TCRs formed significantly more large CDR3 similarity clusters than pre-sensitization or healthy control sets, consistent with antigen-driven responses. Patch test score correlated positively with the number of PT1 expanded TCRs, reaching significance at thresholds 8, 16 and 32 but not at 4. DPC sensitization did not change how many TCRs were above 1 in 1000 frequency, and no evidence was found of alterations in global repertoire structure.

What the time point label conveys for this sample: patch test 1, 2 weeks after DPC sensitization. The treatment or condition label, read with the paper, signifies: therapeutic diphenylcyclopropenone sensitization with weekly scalp DPC. Blood at each patch-test visit was drawn before the patch test was applied. Patients were considered eligible if aged 18 to 70, diagnosed with alopecia and deemed suitable for DPC therapy, and patients were excluded if pregnant. Unfractionated whole blood was collected in Tempus Blood RNA tubes, and total RNA was extracted from that blood. This clonotype was counted many times. The clone's antigen remains unknown. No per-base quality is available; no much larger clone lies one base away. Receptors were amplified or captured by RACE. TCRdb names NextSeq 500 as the instrument used. During library preparation, unique molecular identifiers were attached to individual cDNA molecules so that TCRs could be counted in a quantitative, reproducible way. Each blood RNA sample was used to sequence both TCR alpha and TCR beta chains. Per the source publication's procedure: The median number of TCRs per sample was some 100,000, ranging from roughly 23,224 to 690,600. The Decombinator software suite was used to annotate the V, J and CDR3 of the TCR reads. Every sample was subsampled to the same number of TCRs (28,000) for the PS versus PT1 abundance plots. TCRs were defined as expanded if absent before sensitization and observed at least eight times at the 2-week time point. TCRdb reanalyzed the raw reads on its own, using fastp at Q25 for trimming and MiXCR for clone calling, and kept in-frame beta chains. CDR3 protein sequences are deduplicated, and each keeps its most common genes and DNA. The authors' filters were not applied to this entry. For this sample there are approximately 110,000 distinct CDR3 sequences; 9.5% to 11% appear just once. The biggest ten clones account for around 3.5% of the sample.

The CDR3, from cysteine to phenylalanine, totals 14 residues. Only the CDR3 part of the read is kept: 42 bases, read in frame from the first base. CDR1 and CDR2, looked up from the germline V gene, are SQVTM and ANQGSEA. For this chain, trimming is 6 bases at the V end and 0 bases at the J end, and the number of junction bases without a gene match is 8. The chain was built from TRBV29-1 and TRBJ2-7, with 7 central nucleotides matching TRBD1. The receptor's source is a woman in her 40s with alopecia areata. Some clones in this sample may be carry-over from other donors' samples. The source was whole blood, collected in connection with sensitization to the hapten diphenylcyclopropenone (DPC). The CDR3 protein sequence reads: CSVHPDRSSYEQYF. DNA sequence: TGCAGCGTCCATCCGGACAGGAGCTCCTACGAGCAGTACTTC.